Sequencing of this T cell receptor beta chain was carried out in a study of T cell clonotyping in hematopoietic cell transplantation (dated by TCRdb to the early 2020s). Describing the broader study: A total of 135 blood samples were collected in the study from 35 to 45 consecutive transplant recipients and their related donors. Recruitment of patients was conducted between 2015 and January 2017, and follow-up was continued until late 2020 or death. Overall study results and their limits: Sample size was limited, and cells were not sorted, so CD4 and CD8 repertoire contributions could not be separated. Overlap with donor repertoires was found for only a small fraction of recipient repertoires, with over 97% found to appear de novo at the given depth. Broader posttransplant TCR repertoire diversity was predicted by donor and pretransplant recipient Inverse Simpson Index values. After transplant, TCR diversity in recipients dropped, and pathologically expanded clonotypes increased progressively from day 30 to day 180.

Regarding this clone: No cognate antigen has been identified for it. No much larger clone is present one base from it, and per-base qualities are unavailable.

The sample's time point label, decoded: 100 days after allo-HCT. Blood samples were obtained from recipients approximately 28 days before transplant and at days 30, 100 and 180 after transplant. Using Nuclei Lysis Solution, genomic DNA was extracted from unfractionated peripheral blood mononuclear cells that were either fresh or cryopreserved. TCR beta CDR3 regions were amplified from genomic DNA with the immunoSEQ assay, a bias-controlled multiplex PCR using V- and J-specific primers. In a second PCR step, the CDR3 amplicons were tagged with a proprietary barcode plus Illumina adapter sequences. CDR3 libraries were sequenced on an Illumina MiSeq instrument. The original pipeline was this. Export and quality control were performed with immunoSEQ Analyzer 3.0, and downstream analyses were performed with R Bioconductor and Immunarch. Repertoire metrics were calculated using only productive rearrangements within the normalized downsampled data set. In the normalized cohort, a clonotype counted as pathologically expanded if the clonotype was larger than 5 templates. The Inverse Simpson Index was used to measure repertoire diversity. To capture all clonotypes, CMV-specificity analyses were performed on the non-normalized data set. TCRdb holds this immuneACCESS table with in-frame rearrangements only. Some clones are missing; in checked studies, unresolved V genes explain under half, and the rest has no known cause. For V, J and clone size, that table is used; D and trimming come from the DNA. Within this sample are several thousand clones, with under 70% of them counted one time only. Around 23% of the sample goes to the ten largest clones.

The input for sequencing was peripheral blood mononuclear cells, taken 100 days after allogeneic stem cell transplant. This TCR came from a male patient between 55 and 70 years old who had an allogeneic stem cell transplant from an unrelated donor, so the T cells may come from the graft donor. Some clones in this sample may be carry-over from other donors' samples.

The CDR3 reads CASSLLAYGYTF. The sequenced DNA: TGTGCCAGCAGCCTCCTAGCCTATGGCTACACCTTC. This sequence uses TRBV5-6 and TRBJ1-2, with the D gene uncertain. V is clipped by 4 bases and J by 4 bases, and the sequence between their germline boundaries is 8 bases long. The germline V gene encodes CDR1 SGHDT and CDR2 YYEEEE. The CDR3 starts with the cysteine, ends with the phenylalanine, and has 12 residues. The retained sequence is limited to the CDR3, 36 bases, with the frame set at the first base.